Here is one TCR beta chain with its context. Its antigen remains unknown. The record originates from a study of cytomegalovirus exposure and HLA in healthy donors. Primers: 60 Vbeta forward and 13 Jbeta reverse. TCRdb keeps only in-frame clones here, not all; method: immunoSEQ multiplex PCR. Here the sample spans around 150,000 clones, almost 85% being singletons. The study's findings and limits: TCR association rates varied by HLA locus in a later analysis, with DRB1 highest and HLA-C lowest.

Sequencing was performed on PBMCs. The TCR originated in a man aged 30 to 45 in good health and CMV-seropositive.

CDR3 sequence: CASSVSQGQMGDEQFF. Here the CDR3 DNA reads TGTGCCAGCAGCGTATCACAGGGACAGATGGGTGATGAGCAGTTCTTC. The rearrangement joins TRBV9 to TRBJ2-1, with 7 bases that match TRBD1. The CDR3 consists of 16 residues. Unmatched junction bases numbered 12, after V lost 1 base and J lost 8 bases. CDR1 and CDR2 from the germline V gene are SGDLS and YYNGEE.